The sequence of this TCR beta chain was determined in a study of shared T cell receptors in the human thymus. V lost 3 bases to trimming and J lost 0 bases, with 11 bases between them. The CDR3 totals 16 residues. Germline V gives CDR1 MDHEN, CDR2 SYDVKM. This clone has only one observation. Produced via immunoSEQ multiplex PCR; TCRdb's table is partial and in-frame only. Of approximately 730,000 clones in the sample, roughly 88% were seen once. This sample also appeared in a second study, on human thymus T cells. As that report states: Thymic resections from corrective heart surgery supplied the tissue. Thymic and blood repertoires showed apparently biased V and J gene usage. Among unrelated individuals, related research reported thymic repertoires that overlapped highly.

The chain employs TRBV28 and TRBJ1-4; D is unresolved. Material for sequencing was thymocytes. The TCR originated in a girl under three years old with a congenital heart defect. The CDR3 spells CASSFGPSATNEKLFF. CDR3 DNA: TGTGCCAGCAGTTTTGGTCCGAGTGCAACTAATGAAAAACTGTTTTTT.